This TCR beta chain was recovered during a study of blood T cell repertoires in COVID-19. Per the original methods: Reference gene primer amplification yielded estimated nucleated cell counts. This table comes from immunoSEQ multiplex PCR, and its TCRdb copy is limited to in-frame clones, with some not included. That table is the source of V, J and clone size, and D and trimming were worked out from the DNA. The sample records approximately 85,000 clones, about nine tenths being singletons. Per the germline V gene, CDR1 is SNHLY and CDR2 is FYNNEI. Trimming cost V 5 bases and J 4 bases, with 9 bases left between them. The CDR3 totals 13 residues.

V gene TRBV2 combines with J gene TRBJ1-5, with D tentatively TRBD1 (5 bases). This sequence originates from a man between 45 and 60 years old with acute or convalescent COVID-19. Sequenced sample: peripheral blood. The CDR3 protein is CASSSRGNQPQHF. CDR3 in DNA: TGTGCCAGCAGTTCTAGGGGAAATCAGCCCCAGCATTTT.